This is a list of T cell receptor beta chains from one sample in a study of shared clonotypes between healthy human individuals. Assay used: immunoSEQ multiplex PCR; TCRdb lists only in-frame clones, some missing. The sample holds 2 million to 2.5 million clones, around 96% seen once. Source material: naive CD8+ T cells sorted from blood. The source is a man aged 18 to 35 in good health. Both conserved end residues are part of each CDR3. D genes are given only for firm matches. Size tells how often a clone was seen (once, few, many) or the class of an expanded clone, and some rows leave it out.

TGTGCCAGCAGTGGGGACTCTAGCGGGAATTCCTACGAGCAGTACTTC | CASSGDSSGNSYEQYF | TRBD2 | TRBJ2-7 | TRBV2 | .
TGTGCCAGCACTACCGGGACAGGGTTGGGCGAGCAGTACTTC | CASTTGTGLGEQYF | TRBD1 | TRBJ2-7 | TRBV6-5 | .
TGCGCCAGCAGCTTGGATAGTGCCGAGCAGTACTTC | CASSLDSAEQYF | . | TRBJ2-7 | TRBV5-1 | .
TGTGCCAGCAGCCCAGATTCCCTGGGGGAGACCCAGTACTTC | CASSPDSLGETQYF | . | TRBJ2-5 | TRBV9 | .
TGTGCCAGCAGTTACTCGGAGGGGGTGAGCGGCTACACCTTC | CASSYSEGVSGYTF | . | TRBJ1-2 | TRBV6-6 | .
TGTGCCAGCAGTCCTAGACAGGGAGGGGGAAATTCACCCCTCCACTTT | CASSPRQGGGNSPLHF | TRBD1 | TRBJ1-6 | TRBV27 | .
TGCGCCAGCAGCCAAGATTACGGCCCCTCGGATGAGCAGTTCTTC | CASSQDYGPSDEQFF | . | TRBJ2-1 | TRBV4-1 | .
TGTGCTAGTGGTTTGGTACCTCCTCTTCCTGAGGGAGGCCAGCCCCAGCATTTT | CASGLVPPLPEGGQPQHF | . | TRBJ1-5 | TRBV12-5 | once
TGTGCCAGCAGTGTTGGGTTTCTGAACACTGAAGCTTTCTTT | CASSVGFLNTEAFF | . | TRBJ1-1 | TRBV2 | .
TGTGCCTGGAGTGGGCGGAGGCTAGCGAGGGTGTCCTACGAGCAGTACTTC | CAWSGRRLARVSYEQYF | . | TRBJ2-7 | TRBV30 | .
TGCGCCAGCAGCCAAGTGGACCTCAGCGGGGGGATCTCCTACGAGCAGTACTTC | CASSQVDLSGGISYEQYF | TRBD2 | TRBJ2-7 | TRBV4-1 | .